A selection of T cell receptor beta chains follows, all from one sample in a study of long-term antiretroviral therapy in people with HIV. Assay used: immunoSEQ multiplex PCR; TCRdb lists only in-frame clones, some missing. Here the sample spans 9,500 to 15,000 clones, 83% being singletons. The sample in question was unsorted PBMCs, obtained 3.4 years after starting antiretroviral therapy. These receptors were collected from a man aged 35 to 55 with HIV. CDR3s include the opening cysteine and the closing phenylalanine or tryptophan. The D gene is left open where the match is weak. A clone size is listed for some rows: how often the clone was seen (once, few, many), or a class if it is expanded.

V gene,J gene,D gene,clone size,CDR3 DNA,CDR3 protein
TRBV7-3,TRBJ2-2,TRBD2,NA,TGTGCCAGCAGCTTGATAGCGGGGCGCACCGGGGAGCTGTTTTTT,CASSLIAGRTGELFF
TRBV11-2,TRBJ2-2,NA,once,TGTGCCAGCAGCTTAGACGGGGGTCAAAACACCGGGGAGCTGTTTTTT,CASSLDGGQNTGELFF
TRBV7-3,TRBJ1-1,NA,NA,TGTGCCAGCAGCCAGGGACGGGTGAACACTGAAGCTTTCTTT,CASSQGRVNTEAFF
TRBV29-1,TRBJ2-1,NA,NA,TGCAGCGTTGAGCGGACATACAATGAGCAGTTCTTC,CSVERTYNEQFF
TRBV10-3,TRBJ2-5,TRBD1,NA,TGTGCCATCAGTGAGTCCCTGGGACAGGGGCAAGAGACCCAGTACTTC,CAISESLGQGQETQYF
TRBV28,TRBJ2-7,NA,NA,TGTGCCAGCACCTCCGAGGGGGGAGGGCAGGAGCAGTACTTC,CASTSEGGGQEQYF
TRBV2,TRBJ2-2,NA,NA,TGTGCCAGCAGTCTCAAAACCGGGACAAACACCGGGGAGCTGTTTTTT,CASSLKTGTNTGELFF
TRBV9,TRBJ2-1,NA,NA,TGTGCCAGCAGCCCTCGCGGGGGCCCCTCCTACAATGAGCAGTTCTTC,CASSPRGGPSYNEQFF
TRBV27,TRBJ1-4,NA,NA,TGTGCCAGCAGTTTATTCATGTTCCGGGGAACAGCGAGGGGCCGAAATGAAAAACTGTTTTTT,CASSLFMFRGTARGRNEKLFF
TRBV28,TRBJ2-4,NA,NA,TGTGCCAGCAGTTCAACAGGGAGCCCCTCATACATTCAGTACTTC,CASSSTGSPSYIQYF
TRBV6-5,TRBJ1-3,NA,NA,TGTGCCAGCACCCGCGGGGAATCGGCGAACACCATATATTTT,CASTRGESANTIYF
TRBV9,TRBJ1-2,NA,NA,TGTGCCAGCAGCGCTTCCGGAACCTCAGGAGGCTACACCTTC,CASSASGTSGGYTF
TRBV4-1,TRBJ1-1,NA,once,TGCGCCAGCAGCCAAGATCGAAACGTCGCTGAAGCTTTCTTT,CASSQDRNVAEAFF
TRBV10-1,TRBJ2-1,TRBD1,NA,TGCGCCAGCAGGGGACAGCCCTCCTACAATGAGCAGTTCTTC,CASRGQPSYNEQFF
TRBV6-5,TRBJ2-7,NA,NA,TGTGCCAGCCGACGTGGGGGGGCCTCCTACGAGCAGTACTTC,CASRRGGASYEQYF
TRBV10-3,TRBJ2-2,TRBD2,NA,TGTGCCATCAGCCTAGCGGGAGTCCGTCAGCAAACCGGGGAGCTGTTTTTT,CAISLAGVRQQTGELFF
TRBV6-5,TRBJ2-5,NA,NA,TGTGCCAGCAGTCCCGGAGGCGAGACCCAGTACTTC,CASSPGGETQYF
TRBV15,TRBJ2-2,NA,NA,TGTGCCACCAGCGGGGAGCGGAACACCGGGGAGCTGTTTTTT,CATSGERNTGELFF
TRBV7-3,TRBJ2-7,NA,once,TGTGCCAGCAGCTTAGGGTCCGATACGAGAGGAGAGCAGTACTTC,CASSLGSDTRGEQYF
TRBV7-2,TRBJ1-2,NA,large,TGTGCCAGCAGCCTGACAGATAACTATGGCTACACCTTC,CASSLTDNYGYTF
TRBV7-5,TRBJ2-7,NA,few,TGTGCCAGAAGCTTAGAGTGTTTATACAGGGACTACGAGCAGTACTTC,CARSLECLYRDYEQYF
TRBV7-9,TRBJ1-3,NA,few,TGTGCCAGCAGCGTGTTGGACTCTGGAAACACCATATATTTT,CASSVLDSGNTIYF
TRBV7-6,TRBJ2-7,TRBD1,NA,TGTGCCAGCAGCCTCGGGACAGCCTCCTACGAGCAGTACTTC,CASSLGTASYEQYF
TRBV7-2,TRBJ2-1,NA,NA,TGTGCCAGCACCAGACTAGAACCCTACAATGAGCAGTTCTTC,CASTRLEPYNEQFF
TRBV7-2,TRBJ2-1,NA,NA,TGTGCCAGCAGCGCAAGGTCGGGACTCCTAGGCTCCTACAATGAGCAGTTCTTC,CASSARSGLLGSYNEQFF
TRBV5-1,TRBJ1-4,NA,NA,TGCGCCAGCAGACCCCAGCGCGGGGGCATTGAAAAACTGTTTTTT,CASRPQRGGIEKLFF
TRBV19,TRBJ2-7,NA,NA,TGTGCCAGTAGTATCGGTCGGGATAGCTCCTACGAGCAGTACTTC,CASSIGRDSSYEQYF
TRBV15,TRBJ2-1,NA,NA,TGTGCCACCGGCGGGTTGGGAGATGAGCAGTTCTTC,CATGGLGDEQFF
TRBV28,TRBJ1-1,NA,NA,TGTGCCAGCAGTTTGGTAGGACAGTGGGACACTGAAGCTTTCTTT,CASSLVGQWDTEAFF
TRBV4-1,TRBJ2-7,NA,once,TGCGCCAGCAGCCAAGAAAGCGCGAGCTACGAGCAGTACTTC,CASSQESASYEQYF
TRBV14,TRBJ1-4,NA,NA,TGTGCCAGCAGTCTTCGGGGGGCAGGTGAAAAACTGTTTTTT,CASSLRGAGEKLFF
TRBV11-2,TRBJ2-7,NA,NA,TGTGCCAGCAGCGTGGACGGCACCTACGAGCAGTACTTC,CASSVDGTYEQYF
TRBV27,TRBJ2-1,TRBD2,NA,TGTGCCAGCAGTTTGGGAGCGGGGTACAATGAGCAGTTCTTC,CASSLGAGYNEQFF
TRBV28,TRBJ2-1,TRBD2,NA,TGTGCCAGCAGTCCCCCCTCTAGCGGGAGTGATGAGCAGTTCTTC,CASSPPSSGSDEQFF
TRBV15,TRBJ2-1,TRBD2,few,TGTGCCACCACCAGGACCCCGGGCGGGAGCATCGGTGAGCAGTTCTTC,CATTRTPGGSIGEQFF
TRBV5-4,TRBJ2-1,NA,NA,TGTGCCAGCAGCTCGGTCTCTCGAAATGAGCAGTTCTTC,CASSSVSRNEQFF